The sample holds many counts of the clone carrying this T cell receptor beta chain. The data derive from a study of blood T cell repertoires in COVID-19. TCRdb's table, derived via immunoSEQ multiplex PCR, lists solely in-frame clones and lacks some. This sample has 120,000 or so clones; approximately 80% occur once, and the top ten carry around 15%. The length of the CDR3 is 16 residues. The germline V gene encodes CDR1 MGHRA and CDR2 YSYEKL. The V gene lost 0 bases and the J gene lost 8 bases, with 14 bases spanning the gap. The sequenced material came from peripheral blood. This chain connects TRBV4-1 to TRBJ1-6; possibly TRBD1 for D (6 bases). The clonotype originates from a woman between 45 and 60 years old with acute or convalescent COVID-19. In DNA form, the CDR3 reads TGCGCCAGCAGCCAAGAGGCAGGGGCTAAGTATTCACCCCTCCACTTT. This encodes CASSQEAGAKYSPLHF.